This T cell receptor (beta chain) is drawn from a study of Ad26.COV2.S vaccination and SARS-CoV-2 variants. About the research overall: Ad26.COV2.S was injected intramuscularly once or twice, 56 days apart. Study-wide findings and caveats: Those who received vaccine or placebo ended up with similar non-spike TCR breadth.

Measured with immunoSEQ multiplex PCR; TCRdb has only the in-frame clones, and not every one. The profile covers about 460,000 clones, with approximately 90% appearing a single time and under 2% taken by the ten largest. Per the germline V gene, CDR1 is LNHNV and CDR2 is YYDKDF (reference sequence). The CDR3 has 13 residues. Trimming cost V 1 base and J 5 bases, with 8 bases left between them. Sample treatment: 15 to 20 received Ad26.COV2.S at low or high dose, single or two shots; about 5 received placebo; per-sample allocation not given. Samples analyzed were those drawn on day 63 after the first vaccine or placebo injection. This clone was observed once. What it binds is unknown.

This material consisted of peripheral blood, taken in a trial of Ad26.COV2.S vaccine versus placebo. The receptor was derived from a person aged 18-60 years who received the Ad26.COV2.S COVID-19 vaccine or a placebo. This sequence joins TRBV15 and TRBJ2-5; D is unresolved. The DNA of the CDR3 is TGTGCCACCAGCAGAGTGGATATCGAGACCCAGTACTTC. It yields the protein CATSRVDIETQYF.